This entry concerns a single T cell receptor beta chain. Its cognate antigen is unknown. TCRdb recomputed calls from the reads with MiXCR, one row per CDR3 protein. The sample lists 110,000 or so distinct CDR3 sequences, around 30% occurring once. The data stem from a study of T cell repertoires in cytomegalovirus infection. Study details: An indication of both CMV infection and matching HLA type came from public TCR beta signatures.

Broader study findings: There were HLA-C-restricted CMV-specific TCR beta clonotypes dominating the ex vivo response.

Trimming took 6 bases from V and 5 from J, leaving 19 bases between them. There are 16 residues in the CDR3. Germline CDR1 and CDR2: SNHLY and FYNNEI. The origin of this receptor is a human donor in good health (CMV status not recorded). Some clones in this sample may be carry-over from other donors' samples. Sequencing used CD8+ T cells from cultured PBMCs, obtained from culture after CMV antigen stimulation. The chain links TRBV2 to TRBJ2-2, with D possibly TRBD2 on 5 matching bases. CDR3 DNA sequence: TGTGCCAGCAGATCCGGGGTAGCCAGCGGTACCGGGGAGCTGTTTTTT. This translates into CASRSGVASGTGELFF.